Presented here are 9 T cell receptor beta chains from one specimen sequenced in a study of spatial heterogeneity in lung cancer. Time point: sample taken at primary tumor resection. MiXCR, applied by TCRdb to the 5' RACE reads, yields one record per CDR3 protein. The sample holds about 36,000 distinct CDR3 sequences, roughly 7.2% seen once. The specimen comprised PBMCs, sampled at surgery. The receptors were gathered from a female donor with early-stage non-small cell lung cancer.

For the CDR3, the DNA is TGCAGCGTTGAAAGGAGGGGCGGAGATACGCAGTATTTT. The encoded protein is CSVERRGGDTQYF. The gene calls are TRBV29-1 and TRBJ2-3; TRBD2 is a possible D gene (6 bases). V dropped 2 bases and J dropped 5 bases, with 11 bases sitting between them. Looked up from germline, CDR1 is SQVTM and CDR2 is ANQGSEA. This CDR3 is built from 13 residues.

The table lists this clonotype with a few counts. The rearrangement joins TRBV3-1 to TRBJ1-4; D gene ambiguous. Trimming left V 0 bases short and J 8 bases short, with 13 bases between. The CDR3 length is 15 residues. Germline-derived CDR1 and CDR2 are LGHDT and YNNKEL (reference sequence). CDR3 coding DNA: TGTGCCAGCAGCCAAGAGGGCATTGGAGGGGAAAAACTGTTTTTT. The encoded protein is CASSQEGIGGEKLFF. Full variable domain (rest looked up from reference TRBV3-1 and TRBJ1-4): DTAVSQTPKYLVTQMGNDKSIKCEQNLGHDTMYWYKQDSKKFLKIMFSYNNKELIINETVPNRFSPKSPDKAHLNLHINSLELGDSAVYFCASSQEGIGGEKLFFGSGTQLSVL.

This clonotype was seen a few times. The rearrangement links TRBV29-1 to TRBJ1-2, with D perhaps TRBD1 (5 bases). CDR1 and CDR2 (germline): SQVTM, ANQGSEA. Trimming took off 6 bases at V and 1 base at J, with 15 bases between the two ends. This CDR3 is built from 14 residues. DNA of the CDR3: TGCAGCGTGGGGGAAGGGGAGAATAACTATGGCTACACCTTC. It specifies CSVGEGENNYGYTF. The full variable domain, rest sourced from reference TRBV29-1 and TRBJ1-2, is SAVISQKPSRDICQRGTSLTIQCQVDSQVTMMFWYRQQPGQSLTLIATANQGSEATYESGFVIDKFPISRPNLTFSTLTVSNMSPEDSSIYLCSVGEGENNYGYTFGSGTRLTVV.

The CDR3 is CASSPLPTASLQPQHF. The CDR3 coding sequence is TGTGCCAGCTCACCACTCCCGACGGCGAGTCTTCAGCCCCAGCATTTT. The V gene is TRBV18, the J gene TRBJ1-5; no clear D gene. Trimming removed 1 base from V and 6 bases from J, with 16 bases in between. The CDR3 is 16 residues long. Germline V lookup: CDR1 KGHSH, CDR2 LQKENI. Full variable domain (rest looked up from reference TRBV18 and TRBJ1-5): NAGVMQNPRHLVRRRGQEARLRCSPMKGHSHVYWYRQLPEEGLKFMVYLQKENIIDESGMPKERFSAEFPKEGPSILRIQQVVRGDSAAYFCASSPLPTASLQPQHFGDGTRLSIL.

This clonotype was counted ten times or more. This chain's CDR3 is CASSPQSTYEQYF. CDR3 DNA sequence: TGTGCCAGCAGCCCCCAATCAACCTACGAGCAGTACTTC. This chain connects TRBV28 to TRBJ2-7; D ambiguous. This CDR3 has 13 residues. Trimming removed 6 bases from V and 2 bases from J, with 11 bases in between. Germline V gives CDR1 MDHEN, CDR2 SYDVKM.

The sample holds a few counts of this clonotype. The rearrangement links TRBV7-2 to TRBJ1-6, with D possibly matching TRBD1 (5 bases). Germline V gene data show CDR1 as SGHTA and CDR2 as FQGNSA. The V end lost 0 bases, the J end lost 14 bases, and 14 bases lay between the germline ends. The CDR3 consists of 14 residues. The CDR3 sequence is CASSLAGPGGSLHF. CDR3 sequence (DNA): TGTGCCAGCAGCTTAGCGGGACCAGGTGGTTCCCTCCACTTT.

The chain carries TRBV10-1 and TRBJ2-7; D unclear. The length of the CDR3 is 13 residues. Between the trimmed V and J ends, which lost 2 bases and 7 bases, there was a span of 12 bases. In germline, CDR1 is WNHNN, CDR2 SYGVQD (reference sequence). CDR3 bases: TGCGCCAGCAGTGAGCGAGTTGGGCTTGAGCAGTACTTC. It encodes CASSERVGLEQYF.

This clonotype was found many times. The chain couples TRBV7-9 to TRBJ2-5, with D possibly TRBD2 on 5 matching bases. Trimming took 2 bases from V and 5 from J, leaving 18 bases between them. Germline V gene lookup returns CDR1 SEHNR and CDR2 FQNEAQ (reference sequence). CDR3 size: 16 residues. The CDR3 DNA is TGTGCCAGCAGCTTAAGGAAGGCGGGCGCTCACGAGACCCAGTACTTC. It encodes CASSLRKAGAHETQYF.

This clonotype occurred many times. V is TRBV5-6 and J is TRBJ1-1, with D maybe TRBD1 (5 bases). The V gene lost 4 bases and the J gene lost 1 base, with 8 bases spanning the gap. The CDR3 is 13 amino acids. Looked up from germline, CDR1 is SGHDT and CDR2 is YYEEEE. CDR3 nucleotide sequence: TGTGCCAGCAGCCGGACAAAGAACACTGAAGCTTTCTTT. Its translation is CASSRTKNTEAFF.